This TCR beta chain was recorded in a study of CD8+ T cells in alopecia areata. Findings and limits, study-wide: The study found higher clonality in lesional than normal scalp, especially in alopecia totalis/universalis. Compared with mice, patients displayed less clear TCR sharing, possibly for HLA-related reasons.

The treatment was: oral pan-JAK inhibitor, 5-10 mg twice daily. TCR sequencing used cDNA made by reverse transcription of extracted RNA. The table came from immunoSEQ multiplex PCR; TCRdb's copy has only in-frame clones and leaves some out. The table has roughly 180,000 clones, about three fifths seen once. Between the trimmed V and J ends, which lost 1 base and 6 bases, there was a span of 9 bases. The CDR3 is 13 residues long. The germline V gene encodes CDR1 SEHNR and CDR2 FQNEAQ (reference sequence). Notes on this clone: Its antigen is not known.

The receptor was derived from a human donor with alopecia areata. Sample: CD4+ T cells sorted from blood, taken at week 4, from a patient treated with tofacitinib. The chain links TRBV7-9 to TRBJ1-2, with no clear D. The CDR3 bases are TGTGCCAGCAGCTTAGGACGAGGGAATGGCTACACCTTC. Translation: CASSLGRGNGYTF. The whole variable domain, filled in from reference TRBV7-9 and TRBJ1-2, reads DTGVSQNPRHKITKRGQNVTFRCDPISEHNRLYWYRQTLGQGPEFLTYFQNEAQLEKSRLLSDRFSAERPKGSFSTLEIQRTEQGDSAMYLCASSLGRGNGYTFGSGTRLTVV.